Below, 10 T cell receptor beta chains from the same sample are listed, as sequenced in a study of early T cells in non-severe SARS-CoV-2 infection (dated by TCRdb to the early 2020s). Receptor libraries were prepared by 5' RACE. Sequencing was carried out with a NextSeq 500. The raw public reads went through TCRdb reprocessing: fastp at Q25, MiXCR clone calling, in-frame beta chains kept. Each record represents a unique CDR3 protein, reported with the most common genes and DNA among its rows. A total of 35,000 or so distinct CDR3 sequences appear in this sample, less than 5.5% of them only once. The ten largest clonotypes hold about 14% of the sample. What was sequenced was whole blood. These receptors all come from an adult who was a healthcare worker with PCR-confirmed SARS-CoV-2 infection or an uninfected control (not recorded which).

This clonotype was seen ten or more times. The chain employs TRBV5-8 and TRBJ1-2; D not resolved. V dropped 1 base and J dropped 5 bases, with 6 bases sitting between them. CDR3 length: 12 residues. CDR1 is SGHTS, CDR2 YDEGEE, per germline. As DNA, the CDR3 is TGTGCCAGCAGCTTGTATAGTTATGGCTACACCTTC. This gives the protein CASSLYSYGYTF.

This clonotype was found many times. The V and J genes are TRBV28 and TRBJ2-1, with D possibly matching TRBD1 (5 bases). V gave up 6 bases and J gave up 4 bases, with 13 bases separating them. CDR1 and CDR2 (germline): MDHEN, SYDVKM. The CDR3 runs 14 residues. The CDR3 nucleotides read TGTGCCAGCAGAAAGCGTGCAGGGTACAATGAGCAGTTCTTC. This sequence encodes CASRKRAGYNEQFF.

This clonotype was recorded at least ten times. The V gene is TRBV5-1, the J gene TRBJ1-1; 7 nucleotides match TRBD1. V gave up 0 bases and J gave up 4 bases; unmatched junction bases: 3. The CDR3 is 14 residues long. Germline loops: CDR1 SGHRS, CDR2 YFSETQ. In nucleotides, the CDR3 is TGCGCCAGCAGCTTGGAGGGGGCACCCACTGAAGCTTTCTTT. It encodes CASSLEGAPTEAFF.

The table lists this clonotype with many counts. The genes are TRBV12-3 or TRBV12-4 and TRBJ2-3; D is undetermined. The CDR3 extends over 15 amino acids. The V end was cut by 6 bases, the J end by 2 bases, with 15 bases between. CDR3 bases: TGTGCCAGCAGCGTGGGCTTCCCAACCACAGATACGCAGTATTTT. This gives the protein CASSVGFPTTDTQYF.

In its sample, this clonotype was seen many times. V gene TRBV5-1 combines with J gene TRBJ2-2; TRBD2 is a possible D gene (6 bases). The CDR3 contains 14 residues. Trimming removed 0 bases at V and 5 bases at J, with 8 bases between. Germline V gene data show CDR1 as SGHRS and CDR2 as YFSETQ. The CDR3: CASSLARGTGELFF. CDR3 coding DNA: TGCGCCAGCAGCTTGGCTCGGGGGACCGGGGAGCTGTTTTTT.

The chain is built from TRBV7-2 and TRBJ2-3; TRBD1 might be the D (6 bases). Between the trimmed V and J ends, which lost 5 bases and 5 bases, there was a span of 11 bases. Germline-derived CDR1 and CDR2 are SGHTA and FQGNSA. CDR3 length equals 13 residues. The CDR3 reads CASSDTGKDTQYF. CDR3 nucleotide sequence: TGTGCCAGCAGCGATACAGGGAAAGATACGCAGTATTTT.

This clonotype was recorded at least ten times. The V gene is TRBV6-1, the J gene TRBJ1-6; TRBD1 aligns across 9 bases. The V gene's germline CDR1 is MNHNS and CDR2 SASEGT. The CDR3 consists of 15 residues. V dropped 7 bases and J dropped 11; count of bases not matched to a gene: 12. The CDR3 nucleotides read TGTGCCAGCACTCTGACCCGGGACAGGGTGGCACCCCTCCACTTT. Translated, it gives CASTLTRDRVAPLHF.

This clonotype was counted ten times or more. The chain is built from TRBV20-1 and TRBJ2-5, with 10 bases lining up with TRBD2. J gave up 8 bases and V 4 bases, and 4 bases lay outside the gene matches. This CDR3 comprises 12 residues. The germline gives CDR1 DFQATT, CDR2 SNEGSKA (reference sequence). This CDR3 is CSATASGGTQYF. The CDR3, as DNA: TGCAGTGCTACGGCTAGCGGGGGAACCCAGTACTTC.

This clonotype appeared a few times. This chain joins TRBV5-6 and TRBJ1-5, with D uncertain. The V gene lost 0 bases and the J gene lost 9 bases, with 10 bases spanning the gap. The CDR3 has 13 amino acids. Looked up from germline, CDR1 is SGHDT and CDR2 is YYEEEE. The CDR3 loop is CASSLAGGWPQHF. The CDR3 DNA reads as TGTGCCAGCAGCTTGGCAGGTGGTTGGCCCCAGCATTTT.

Ten or more counts support this clonotype. This sequence joins TRBV9 and TRBJ1-2; a possible D gene is TRBD1 (5 bases). CDR3 length: 17 residues. Trimming stripped 0 bases from V and 0 bases from J, with 15 bases between. The germline gives CDR1 SGDLS, CDR2 YYNGEE. CDR3 nucleotides: TGTGCCAGCAGCGTAGAGGGACGGCGCGGAGCTAACTATGGCTACACCTTC. Its protein is CASSVEGRRGANYGYTF.